A selection of T cell receptor beta chains follows, all from one sample in a study of regulatory T cells in long-lasting Graves disease. TCRdb re-derived calls from the multiplex PCR reads in MiXCR, one entry per CDR3 protein. The sample yields about 420,000 distinct CDR3 sequences, about 17% seen once. The same data also went into a second study, on T cells in Graves' hyperthyroidism and ophthalmopathy.

The sample in question was peripheral blood mononuclear cells (PBMCs), obtained at new diagnosis, from a patient treated with antithyroid drugs. Receptors were obtained from a woman under 30 with Graves disease. Each CDR3 is given with its conserved first and last residue.

>TRBV9
CASSVGSGAGSGEQYF
>TRBV6-2/TRBV6-3
CASSYGTPLSTDTQYF
>TRBV5-1
CASSPPISAASTDTQYF
>TRBV30
CATWGTHNEQFF
>TRBV19
CASSQGRGYNEQFF
>TRBV27
CASSTTLYEQYF
>TRBV14
CASSQDISVGTDTQYF
>TRBV24-1
CATSDLTGVGQYF
>TRBV9
CASSVGTGATYEQYF
>TRBV27
CASSTRPRQYEQYF
>TRBV6-2/TRBV6-3
CASMMGQVHQPQHF
>TRBV6-2/TRBV6-3
CASRQHRAETQYF
>TRBV2
CASKGAGHNEQFF
>TRBV4-3
CASSQVGSSSGANVLTF
>TRBV12-3/TRBV12-4
CASSPDSVTLIAFF
>TRBV29-1
CSVAGGLSGRASGELFF
>TRBV7-2
CASRQGGTTYEQYF
>TRBV29-1
CSVEPRVGYGYTF
>TRBV28
CASSPTYPFELFF
>TRBV7-3
CASRSQVGDTQYF
>TRBV29-1
CSVGGRAVDEQFF
>TRBV28
CASIHDRGLGQPQHF
>TRBV2
CASRPLGSVTDTQYF
>TRBV29-1
CSVEGESYEQYF
>TRBV7-2
CASSLARWGAGGNSDTQYF
>TRBV28
CASAGQRFTDTQYF
>TRBV5-1
CASSTEFQETQYF
>TRBV7-6
CASSLNGGPVTGELFF
>TRBV10-1
CASSNLRGLGTQYF
>TRBV20-1
CSAIRAAVNQPQHF
>TRBV29-1
CSVAARGDTQYF
>TRBV6-1
CASSLPGQGYGEQYF
>TRBV10-3
CAITPWLAGVDEQYF
>TRBV6-4
CASSDVAGTGYKISSYEQYF
>TRBV2
CASSAGPNQPQHF
>TRBV28
CASSLWSGTNTIYF
>TRBV11-2
CASSARGGMNTEAFF
>TRBV30
CARSVLAGSYNEQFF
>TRBV13
CASSSLTGELNTEAFF
>TRBV12-3/TRBV12-4
CASSLWSRGGTGGRGGNQPQHF
>TRBV6-2/TRBV6-3
CASSYSGQGATNQPQHF
>TRBV28
CASSSPRDSLYEQYF
>TRBV6-1
CASGLVGGDTDTQYF
>TRBV7-9
CASSLVAASDTQYF
>TRBV9
CASSVEGGQLNTEAFF
>TRBV20-1
CSATVWEHADTQYF
>TRBV6-1
CASSDVAGVETQYF
>TRBV28
CASSLEHRSEAFF
>TRBV20-1
CSAHIAGGWNEQFF
>TRBV12-3/TRBV12-4
CASSLAGGPTSGNTIYF
>TRBV28
CASSLYRGFRAYEQYF
>TRBV7-9
CASSLAGGHEQYF
>TRBV14
CASSRLQGENEKLFF